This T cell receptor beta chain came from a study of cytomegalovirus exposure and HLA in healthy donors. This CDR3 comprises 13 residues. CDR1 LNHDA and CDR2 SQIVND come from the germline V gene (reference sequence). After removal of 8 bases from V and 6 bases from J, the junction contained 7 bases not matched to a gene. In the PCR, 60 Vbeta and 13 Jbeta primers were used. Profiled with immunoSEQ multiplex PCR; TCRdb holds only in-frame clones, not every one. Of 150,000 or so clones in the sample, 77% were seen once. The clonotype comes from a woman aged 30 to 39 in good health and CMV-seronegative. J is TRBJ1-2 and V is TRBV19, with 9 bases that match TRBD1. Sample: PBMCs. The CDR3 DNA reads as TGTGCCAGTCGCCGACAGGGGGAGAATGGCTACACCTTC. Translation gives CASRRQGENGYTF.